Sequencing of this T cell receptor (beta chain) was carried out in a study of blood T cell repertoires in COVID-19. Study in general: Whether acute or convalescent, the COVID-19 samples came from the United States, Italy and Spain.

Germline values: CDR1 SGHRS, CDR2 YFSETQ. CDR3 length: 14 residues. V was clipped by 4 bases and J by 2 bases, with 9 bases between them. Source study methods: Researchers report that nucleated cell counts were estimated from reference gene primer amplification. The data were produced by immunoSEQ multiplex PCR, yet TCRdb's version contains in-frame clones alone and is incomplete. The V and J calls and clone size come from that table; D and trimming were worked out from the DNA. This table has some 150,000 clones, 85% to 90% appearing once. The clonotype was recovered from a woman older than 75 in a cohort sampled during active or convalescent COVID-19. The chain is built from TRBV5-1 and TRBJ2-2; D uncertain. Sequencing input: peripheral blood. The CDR3 sequence: CASSQTENTGELFF. The CDR3, as DNA: TGCGCCAGCAGCCAAACAGAAAACACCGGGGAGCTGTTTTTT. The full variable domain, its missing parts supplied by reference TRBV5-1 and TRBJ2-2, is KAGVTQTPRYLIKTRGQQVTLSCSPISGHRSVSWYQQTPGQGLQFLFEYFSETQRNKGNFPGRFSGRQFSNSRSEMNVSTLELGDSALYLCASSQTENTGELFFGEGSRLTVL.